This TCR beta chain was identified during a study of control samples from healthy donors and cancer patients. After removal of 5 bases from V and 8 bases from J, the junction contained 2 bases not matched to a gene. This CDR3 comprises 11 residues. Germline values: CDR1 SNHLY, CDR2 FYNNEI. Sequenced by immunoSEQ multiplex PCR; TCRdb stores in-frame clones only, minus some. This table has 120,000 or so clones, around 93% appearing once. This clonotype was obtained from a young man in good health. J is TRBJ1-2 and V is TRBV2; 7 positions agree with TRBD1. The sample consisted of blood. CDR3 DNA sequence: TGTGCCAGCAGTACAGGGGTCGGCTACACCTTC. Translation gives CASSTGVGYTF.